This T cell receptor gamma chain was obtained from a study of Vδ1+ human thymocytes. This clone was recorded a few times. The target antigen is unknown. The CDR3 contains 17 residues. V lost 0 bases and J lost 3; bases outside the gene matches: 14. The V gene's germline CDR1 is GITISATS and CDR2 ISYDGTV (reference sequence). Sequences come from RNA converted to cDNA by reverse transcription. Pooled V-gene forward primers with one constant-region reverse primer generated the CDR3 amplicons by multiplex PCR. TCRdb made new clone calls on the multiplex PCR reads using CATT. The sample comprises tens of thousands of gamma-chain clones, 20% of which are singletons, and about 2% rests with the top ten. General study results and limits: Thymic TRG and TRD repertoires appeared highly polyclonal.

After alphabeta T cell depletion, CD3+ Vdelta1+ Vdelta2- thymocytes were sorted. Sequenced: Vdelta1+ gamma-delta thymocytes from the thymus. As to subset: FACS-sorted CD3+ TCRalphabeta- TCRVdelta1+ TCRVdelta2- thymocytes. The TCR was taken from a girl less than two years old who had congenital heart surgery. The chain is built from TRGV9 and TRGJ1 or TRGJ2. The chain's CDR3 is CALWEVHVKLGYYKKLF. The CDR3, as DNA: TGTGCCTTGTGGGAGGTGCACGTGAAATTGGGTTATTATAAGAAACTCTTT.